The present TCR beta chain was sequenced within a study of blood T cell repertoires in COVID-19. Study background: Collection of acute and convalescent COVID-19 samples took place in the United States, Italy and Spain.

This clone appeared a few times. Produced via immunoSEQ multiplex PCR; TCRdb's table is partial and in-frame only. The sample yields hundreds of thousands of clones, 85% to 90% seen once. Participants' own reports of clinical history determined their cohort assignment. The CDR3 extends over 13 amino acids. CDR1 SGHRS and CDR2 YFSETQ come from the germline V gene. The ends lost 3 bases at V and 5 bases at J; junction bases unmatched: 4. The clonotype was recovered from a man aged 30-40 years who had recovered from COVID-19. The sequenced sample was PBMCs or T cells enriched from blood (not recorded which). J is TRBJ1-1 and V is TRBV5-1, with 7 bases lining up with TRBD1. The CDR3 here is CASSYGRGTEAFF. CDR3 in DNA: TGCGCCAGCAGCTACGGCAGGGGGACTGAAGCTTTCTTT.